Following are 14 T cell receptor beta chains from one sample sequenced in a study of blood T cell repertoires in COVID-19. The method was immunoSEQ multiplex PCR; TCRdb's version includes in-frame clones alone and lacks a portion of them. The table lists fewer than 35,000 clones, nearly 90% of them singletons. The sequencing sample was made of peripheral blood. All receptors come from a man aged 55-75 years with active COVID-19.

This clone was seen just once. The chain uses TRBV5-1 and TRBJ2-7, with 9 bases aligning to TRBD2. V lost 0 bases, J lost 6 bases, and 7 bases stayed unmatched. The germline V gene has CDR1 SGHRS and CDR2 YFSETQ. This CDR3 contains 15 residues. The CDR3 reads CASSLDAGGRSEQYF. The CDR3 DNA follows: TGCGCCAGCAGCTTGGATGCGGGGGGGCGAAGCGAGCAGTACTTC.

The rearrangement joins TRBV4-2 to TRBJ2-2; a weak D match, TRBD2 (7 bases). The germline gives CDR1 LGHNA, CDR2 YNFKEQ. The CDR3 is 17 amino acids. With 4 bases removed from V and 2 bases from J, the gap between germline ends came to 17 bases. The DNA of the CDR3 is TGTGCCAGCAGCCCTACAACGGGGGGCCGCAACACCGGGGAGCTGTTTTTT. Translated, it gives CASSPTTGGRNTGELFF.

This clone was found a few times. The chain links TRBV4-3 to TRBJ2-1; 9 bases agree with TRBD2. V dropped 1 base and J dropped 4; count of bases not matched to a gene: 11. CDR3 length equals 18 residues. Germline CDR1 reads LGHNA; CDR2 reads YSLEER. As DNA, the CDR3 is TGCGCCAGCAGCCAAGTACTAAGCGGGGGGAGAGGATACAATGAGCAGTTCTTC. Translated: CASSQVLSGGRGYNEQFF.

This rearrangement joins TRBV7-9 to TRBJ2-1; perhaps TRBD2 as D (5 bases). Per germline, CDR1 SEHNR and CDR2 FQNEAQ (reference sequence). The CDR3 is 15 amino acids. V was shortened by 5 bases and J by 10 bases, with 21 bases between the two germline ends. The CDR3, as DNA: TGTGCCAGCAGCCCTTGGACTGCCGCCCCGGAAGAGCAGTTCTTC. This encodes CASSPWTAAPEEQFF.

The chain carries TRBV2 and TRBJ1-2, with D perhaps matching TRBD1 (5 bases). V dropped 5 bases and J dropped 5 bases, with 24 bases sitting between them. This CDR3 comprises 17 residues. Germline-derived CDR1 and CDR2 are SNHLY and FYNNEI. DNA for the CDR3: TGTGCCAGCAGTTCTCGAGGCCCGACCGGGAGGGGATATGGCTACACCTTC. Amino acids: CASSSRGPTGRGYGYTF.

This clone was detected once. This rearrangement joins TRBV5-4 to TRBJ1-5, with 7 bases lining up with TRBD1. The trim removed 4 bases at V and 5 bases at J, leaving 3 bases unmatched. The length of the CDR3 is 13 residues. The V gene's germline CDR1 is SGHNT and CDR2 YYREEE (reference sequence). The CDR3 nucleotides are TGTGCCAGCAGCCGGGACAGAGATCAGCCCCAGCATTTT. It encodes CASSRDRDQPQHF.

In this sample, this clone turned up a few times. This sequence joins TRBV9 and TRBJ2-3; possibly TRBD2 for D (6 bases). Per germline, CDR1 SGDLS and CDR2 YYNGEE. V lost 3 bases and J 7 bases, leaving 18 bases between the germline ends. There are 15 residues in the CDR3. The CDR3 loop is CASSEWGETPNTQYF. The CDR3 nucleotides are TGTGCCAGCAGCGAGTGGGGGGAAACTCCCAATACGCAGTATTTT. Combining the CDR3 with reference TRBV9 and TRBJ2-3 gives the whole variable domain DSGVTQTPKHLITATGQRVTLRCSPRSGDLSVYWYQQSLDQGLQFLIQYYNGEERAKGNILERFSAQQFPDLHSELNLSSLELGDSALYFCASSEWGETPNTQYFGPGTRLTVL.

The genes are TRBV6-5 and TRBJ1-2; D perhaps matches TRBD1 (5 bases). V dropped 5 bases and J dropped 4 bases, with 14 bases sitting between them. Per germline, CDR1 MNHEY and CDR2 SVGAGI. The CDR3 contains 14 residues. In nucleotides, the CDR3 is TGTGCCAGCAGTCGCTCGGGGGAGGGCTATGGCTACACCTTC. It specifies CASSRSGEGYGYTF.

This clone was observed a handful of times. The rearrangement joins TRBV19 to TRBJ2-1, with 7 bases lining up with TRBD2. Trimming removed 10 bases from V and 8 bases from J; junction bases left unmatched: 11. The germline V gene encodes CDR1 LNHDA and CDR2 SQIVND (reference sequence). The CDR3 totals 13 residues. The CDR3 loop is CATQRRGVDEQFF. DNA for the CDR3: TGTGCCACTCAACGACGGGGGGTCGATGAGCAGTTCTTC.

V is TRBV21-1 and J is TRBJ1-1. TRBV21-1 is a pseudogene. The CDR3 consists of 13 residues. CDR3 coding DNA: TGTGCCAGCAGCATGAGTTTGAACACTGAAGCTTTCTTT. Protein sequence: CASSMSLNTEAFF.

The chain combines TRBV6-6 with TRBJ2-7, with D uncertain. The length of the CDR3 is 14 residues. Germline CDR1 MNHNY, CDR2 SVGAGI (reference sequence). Trimming pared 7 bases from V and 5 bases from J, leaving 18 bases between. In DNA form, the CDR3 reads TGTGCCAGCACCGCGACACCGGTACTCCACGAGCAGTACTTC. Residues: CASTATPVLHEQYF.

This clone was observed once. The chain combines TRBV9 with TRBJ1-3, with D possibly matching TRBD1 (5 bases). The V gene's germline CDR1 is SGDLS and CDR2 YYNGEE. Trimming took off 3 bases at V and 8 bases at J, with 15 bases between the two ends. The CDR3 is made up of 14 amino acids. CDR3 in amino acids: CASSARQPSDTIYF. CDR3 nucleotide sequence: TGTGCCAGCAGCGCCCGACAGCCTTCGGACACCATATATTTT.

The chain couples TRBV7-3 to TRBJ2-1; 7 nucleotides match TRBD2. This CDR3 comprises 14 residues. Germline V gene data show CDR1 as SGHTA and CDR2 as FQGTGA. The ends lost 5 bases at V and 3 bases at J; junction bases unmatched: 4. The CDR3 bases are TGTGCCAGCAGCCCCTGGGACTACTACAATGAGCAGTTCTTC. Its protein is CASSPWDYYNEQFF.

This clone has a handful of counts. The chain uses TRBV13 and TRBJ2-7; 7 positions match TRBD2. Germline CDR1 is PRHDT and CDR2 is FYEKMQ (reference sequence). Trimming at V came to 2 bases and at J to 2 bases, leaving 6 bases not matched to a gene. The CDR3 runs to 15 residues. The CDR3 nucleotides read TGTGCCAGCAGCTTAACTATGGGGGGGGCCTACGAGCAGTACTTC. The encoded protein is CASSLTMGGAYEQYF.